The 9 T cell receptor beta chains given below trace back to one sample, sequenced in a study of blood T cell repertoires in COVID-19. The protocol was immunoSEQ multiplex PCR, while the TCRdb copy is restricted to in-frame clones and leaves out a portion. The sample contains around 68,000 clones, roughly 89% of which appear only once. Specimen: peripheral blood. The receptors derive from a man between 45 and 60 years old with active COVID-19.

The gene calls are TRBV4-1 and TRBJ1-3; 7 nucleotides match TRBD1. The length of the CDR3 is 16 residues. The germline V gene has CDR1 MGHRA and CDR2 YSYEKL. The J segment lost 0 bases and the V segment lost 4 bases, leaving 6 bases of the junction unmatched. The CDR3 DNA follows: TGCGCCAGCAGCCTTCAGACAGGGCGCTCTGGAAACACCATATATTTT. This codes for CASSLQTGRSGNTIYF.

V usage is TRBV12-3 or TRBV12-4 and J usage is TRBJ1-2, with 10 bases identical to TRBD1. The V and J ends lost 4 bases and 7 bases, in that order; junction bases with no gene match: 3. This CDR3 is built from 13 residues. In DNA form, the CDR3 reads TGTGCCAGCAGTTGGGACAGGGGATTTGGCTACACCTTC. Its protein is CASSWDRGFGYTF.

This chain links TRBV2 with TRBJ1-3; weak D call: TRBD1 (6 bases). Germline CDR1 reads SNHLY; CDR2 reads FYNNEI. Trimming removed 6 bases from V and 0 bases from J, with 9 bases in between. The CDR3 sequence is 14 residues long. The CDR3 is CASRDRNSGNTIYF. As DNA, the CDR3 is TGTGCCAGCAGGGACAGAAACTCTGGAAACACCATATATTTT. The whole variable domain, filled in from reference TRBV2 and TRBJ1-3, reads EPEVTQTPSHQVTQMGQEVILRCVPISNHLYFYWYRQILGQKVEFLVSFYNNEISEKSEIFDDQFSVERPDGSNFTLKIRSTKLEDSAMYFCASRDRNSGNTIYFGEGSWLTVV.

The chain links TRBV27 to TRBJ2-1; 9 bases agree with TRBD2. Germline trimming cut 1 base from V and 8 bases from J; bases unmatched to any gene: 6. CDR1 is MNHEY and CDR2 is SMNVEV in the germline V gene (reference sequence). The length of the CDR3 is 15 residues. This CDR3 reads CASSLLRGGRDEQFF. CDR3 DNA sequence: TGTGCCAGCAGTTTATTGCGGGGGGGCCGCGATGAGCAGTTCTTC.

V is TRBV9 and J is TRBJ2-7; TRBD1 aligns across 7 bases. V shed 0 bases, J shed 2 bases, and the junction held 2 bases outside the gene matches. This CDR3 has 14 residues. Looked up from germline, CDR1 is SGDLS and CDR2 is YYNGEE. In nucleotides, the CDR3 is TGTGCCAGCAGCGTAGGGGGGACAGCCTACGAGCAGTACTTC. Amino acid sequence: CASSVGGTAYEQYF. The whole variable domain, remainder taken from reference TRBV9 and TRBJ2-7, is DSGVTQTPKHLITATGQRVTLRCSPRSGDLSVYWYQQSLDQGLQFLIQYYNGEERAKGNILERFSAQQFPDLHSELNLSSLELGDSALYFCASSVGGTAYEQYFGPGTRLTVT.

The chain uses TRBV5-1 and TRBJ1-4; no firm D call. Trimming pared 0 bases from V and 4 bases from J, leaving 10 bases between. From germline, CDR1 is SGHRS and CDR2 YFSETQ. The CDR3 is made up of 15 amino acids. In DNA form, the CDR3 reads TGCGCCAGCAGCTTGGTGGGCGGGGATAATGAAAAACTGTTTTTT. Its protein is CASSLVGGDNEKLFF.

The CDR3 is CASSPRALNTEAFF. In DNA, the CDR3 is TGTGCCAGCAGTCCCAGGGCCTTGAACACTGAAGCTTTCTTT. The chain carries TRBV6-5 and TRBJ1-1; D may be TRBD1 (5 bases). Trimming removed 5 bases at V and 0 bases at J, with 10 bases between. This CDR3 has 14 residues. Germline V gives CDR1 MNHEY, CDR2 SVGAGI.

V is TRBV4-1 and J is TRBJ1-1; possibly TRBD1 for D (5 bases). From germline, CDR1 is MGHRA and CDR2 YSYEKL. V was cut by 3 bases and J by 3 bases, with 14 bases left in between. This CDR3 contains 15 residues. CDR3 protein: CASSHSGLTDTEAFF. In DNA form, the CDR3 reads TGCGCCAGCAGCCATTCAGGGCTTACGGACACTGAAGCTTTCTTT.

This clone was detected once. The chain employs TRBV2 and TRBJ1-2; 7 bases line up with TRBD1. With 7 bases clipped from V and 4 bases from J, the junction kept 9 bases outside the gene matches. The CDR3 is made up of 14 amino acids. Per germline, CDR1 SNHLY and CDR2 FYNNEI. The DNA for the CDR3 is TGTGCCAGCAAAGAGCAAGACAGGGTCTATGGCTACACCTTC. It encodes CASKEQDRVYGYTF.